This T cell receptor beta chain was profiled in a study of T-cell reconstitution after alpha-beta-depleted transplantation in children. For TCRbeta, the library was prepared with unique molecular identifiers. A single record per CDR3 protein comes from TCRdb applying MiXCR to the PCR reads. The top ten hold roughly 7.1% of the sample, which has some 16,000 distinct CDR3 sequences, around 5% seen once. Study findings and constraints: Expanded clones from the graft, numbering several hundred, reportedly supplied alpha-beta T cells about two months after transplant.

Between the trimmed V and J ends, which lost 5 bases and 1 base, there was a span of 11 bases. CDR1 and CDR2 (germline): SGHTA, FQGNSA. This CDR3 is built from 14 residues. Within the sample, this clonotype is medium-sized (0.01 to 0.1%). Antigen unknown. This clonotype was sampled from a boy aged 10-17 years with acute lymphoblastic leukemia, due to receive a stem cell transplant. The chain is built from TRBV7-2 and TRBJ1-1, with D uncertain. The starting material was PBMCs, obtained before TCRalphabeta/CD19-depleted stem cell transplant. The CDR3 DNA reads TGTGCCAGCAGCCTAGGGCCTGCGAACACTGAAGCTTTCTTT. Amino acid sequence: CASSLGPANTEAFF.